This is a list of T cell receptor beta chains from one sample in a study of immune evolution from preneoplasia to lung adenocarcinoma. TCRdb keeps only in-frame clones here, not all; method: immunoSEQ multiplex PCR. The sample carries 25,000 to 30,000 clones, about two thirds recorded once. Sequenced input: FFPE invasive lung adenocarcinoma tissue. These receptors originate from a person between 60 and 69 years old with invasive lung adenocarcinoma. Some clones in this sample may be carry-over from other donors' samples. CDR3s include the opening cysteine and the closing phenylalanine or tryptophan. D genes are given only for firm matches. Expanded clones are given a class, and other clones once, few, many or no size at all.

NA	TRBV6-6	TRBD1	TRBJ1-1	CASSIRQGGLAEAFF	TGTGCCAGCAGTATCCGACAGGGTGGGTTGGCTGAAGCTTTCTTT
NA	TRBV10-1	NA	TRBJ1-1	CASSEMGYGEAFF	TGCGCCAGCAGTGAGATGGGGTACGGTGAAGCTTTCTTT
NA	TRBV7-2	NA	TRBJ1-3	CASTSSSGNTIYF	TGTGCCAGCACCAGCTCCTCTGGAAACACCATATATTTT
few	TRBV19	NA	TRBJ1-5	CASRLLGLNQPQHF	TGTGCCAGTAGACTCTTAGGGCTCAATCAGCCCCAGCATTTT
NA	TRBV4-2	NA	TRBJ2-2	CASSQAQNTGELFF	TGTGCCAGCAGCCAAGCCCAAAACACCGGGGAGCTGTTTTTT
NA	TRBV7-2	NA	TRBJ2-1	CASSSYQGEQFF	TGTGCCAGCAGCTCGTACCAGGGAGAGCAGTTCTTC
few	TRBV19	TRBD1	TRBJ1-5	CASSTPSGRGQGRLSNQPQHF	TGTGCCAGTAGTACTCCCTCCGGTAGGGGACAGGGGAGGCTTAGCAATCAGCCCCAGCATTTT
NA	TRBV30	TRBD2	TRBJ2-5	CAWSETGGRETQYF	TGTGCCTGGTCAGAGACGGGAGGTCGGGAGACCCAGTACTTC
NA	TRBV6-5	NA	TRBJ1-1	CASRFYRDTEAFF	TGTGCCAGCAGGTTCTACAGGGACACTGAAGCTTTCTTT
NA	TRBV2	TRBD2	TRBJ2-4	CASYGLAGGVKNIQYF	TGTGCCAGCTACGGACTAGCGGGAGGGGTCAAAAACATTCAGTACTTC
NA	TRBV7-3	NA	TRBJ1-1	CASKASQAATEAFF	TGTGCCAGTAAAGCGTCCCAGGCGGCCACTGAAGCTTTCTTT
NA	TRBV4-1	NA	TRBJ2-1	CASSQDFHNEQFF	TGCGCCAGCAGTCAGGACTTCCACAATGAGCAGTTCTTC
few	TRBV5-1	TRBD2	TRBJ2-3	CASSLGGRADTQYF	TGCGCCAGCAGCTTGGGAGGGAGGGCGGATACGCAGTATTTT
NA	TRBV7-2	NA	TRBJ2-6	CASSLDQSSGANVLTF	TGTGCCAGCAGCTTAGACCAGAGCTCTGGGGCCAACGTCCTGACTTTC
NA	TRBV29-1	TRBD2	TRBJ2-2	CSVGQGLAGGATGELFF	TGCAGCGTCGGACAGGGACTAGCGGGAGGGGCCACCGGGGAGCTGTTTTTT
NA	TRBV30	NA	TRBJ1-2	CAWSGASGGLTGYTF	TGTGCCTGGAGTGGAGCGTCGGGGGGCCTTACGGGCTACACCTTC
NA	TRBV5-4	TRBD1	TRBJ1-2	CASSSTDRVGYGYTF	TGTGCCAGCAGCTCTACGGACAGGGTCGGGTATGGCTACACCTTC
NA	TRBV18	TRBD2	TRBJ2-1	CASSPIAGDYSEQFF	TGTGCCAGCTCACCAATTGCGGGAGACTACAGTGAGCAGTTCTTC
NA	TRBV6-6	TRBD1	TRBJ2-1	CASSSGTGAYEQFF	TGTGCCAGCAGCTCCGGGACAGGGGCATATGAGCAGTTCTTC
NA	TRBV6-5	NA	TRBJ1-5	CAAGADSFNQPQHF	TGTGCCGCGGGGGCCGACAGTTTCAATCAGCCCCAGCATTTT
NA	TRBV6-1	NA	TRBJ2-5	CASSAVQETQYF	TGTGCCAGCAGTGCAGTTCAAGAGACCCAGTACTTC
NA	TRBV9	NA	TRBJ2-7	CASSQDRSSSYEQYF	TGTGCCAGCAGCCAAGATCGGTCGAGCTCCTACGAGCAGTACTTC
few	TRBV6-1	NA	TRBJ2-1	CASSGWDNIHEQFF	TGTGCCAGCAGTGGTTGGGACAACATTCATGAGCAGTTCTTC
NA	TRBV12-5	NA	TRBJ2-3	CASGLKDTQYF	TGTGCTAGTGGTTTAAAAGATACGCAGTATTTT
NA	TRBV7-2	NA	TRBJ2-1	CASSPRVYNEQFF	TGTGCCAGCAGCCCTAGGGTCTACAATGAGCAGTTCTTC
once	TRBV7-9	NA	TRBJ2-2	CASSTGYRLAGELFF	TGTGCCAGCAGCACAGGGTACCGCCTCGCCGGGGAGCTGTTTTTT
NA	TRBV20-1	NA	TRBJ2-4	CSANSNIQYF	TGCAGTGCAAATTCGAACATTCAGTACTTC
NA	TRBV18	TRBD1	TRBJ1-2	CASSRGQGDGYTF	TGTGCCAGCTCCCGGGGACAGGGGGATGGCTACACCTTC
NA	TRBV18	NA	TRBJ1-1	CASSLRGGPYNTEAFF	TGTGCCAGCTCACTCCGGGGGGGTCCCTACAACACTGAAGCTTTCTTT
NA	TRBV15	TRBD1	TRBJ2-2	CATRDRITGELFF	TGTGCCACCCGGGACAGAATTACCGGGGAGCTGTTTTTT